Each of the 13 T cell receptor beta chains below was sequenced from the same sample in a study of blood T cell repertoires in COVID-19. The repertoire was sequenced with immunoSEQ multiplex PCR; TCRdb's copy has only in-frame clones and lacks some. Altogether hundreds of thousands of clones are present, roughly 91% being singletons, with the ten largest covering 0.95% to 1%. The sample consisted of peripheral blood. The receptors derive from a woman in her 40s who had recovered from COVID-19.

The V gene is TRBV6-2 or TRBV6-3, the J gene TRBJ2-7, with TRBD2 identical over 8 bases. Losses at the gene ends were 2 bases for V and 10 bases for J; bases not matched to a gene: 7. The V gene's germline CDR1 is MNHEY and CDR2 SVGEGT. The CDR3 runs 13 residues. CDR3 sequence (DNA): TGTGCCAGCAGTTACCCCGGACTAGCAAGACAGTACTTC. Its protein is CASSYPGLARQYF.

The J gene is TRBJ2-2, the V gene TRBV10-3; 10 bases are shared with TRBD2. The germline V gene encodes CDR1 ENHRY and CDR2 SYGVKD. This CDR3 comprises 19 residues. The junction had 14 bases not matched to a gene; V was cut back by 1 base and J by 6 bases. The CDR3 nucleotides are TGTGCCATCAGTGAGTTCCCTTCGCTAGCGGGAGACGTAGCCGGGGAGCTGTTTTTT. As protein: CAISEFPSLAGDVAGELFF.

V is TRBV21-1 and J is TRBJ2-7; the table assigns TRBD1, which was not confirmed against the DNA. TRBV21-1 is termed a pseudogene. There are 14 residues in the CDR3. The CDR3, as DNA: TGTGCCAGCAGCAAAGGGGACAGGGCCCTAAGGAAGTACGTC. Protein sequence: CASSKGDRALRKYV.

The rearrangement links TRBV2 to TRBJ2-4, with 10 bases that match TRBD2. This CDR3 is built from 22 residues. V lost 4 bases to trimming and J lost 8 bases; unmatched junction nucleotides: 29. CDR1 is SNHLY, CDR2 FYNNEI, per germline. CDR3 DNA: TGTGCCAGCAGTGTTAGGGACAGGCTGGGCCTAGCGGGAGTCCAGGGGGAGCACATTCAGTACTTC. Protein sequence: CASSVRDRLGLAGVQGEHIQYF.

The CDR3, as DNA: TGTGCCAGCAGCTCGCCCCGACTAGCGGGAACCTACGAGCAGTACTTC. Amino acids: CASSSPRLAGTYEQYF. The chain uses TRBV7-2 and TRBJ2-7; 11 bases are a match to TRBD2. Germline lookup yields CDR1 SGHTA and CDR2 FQGNSA. The CDR3 has 16 amino acids. The V and J ends lost 4 bases and 2 bases, in that order; junction bases with no gene match: 7.

This chain uses TRBV4-2 with TRBJ2-6; D remains unclear. Germline values: CDR1 LGHNA, CDR2 YNFKEQ. This CDR3 spans 17 amino acids. V shed 0 bases and J shed 4 bases, with 13 bases lying between them. CDR3 nucleotide sequence: TGTGCCAGCAGCCAAGATCTTCCCTCCTCGGGGGCCAACGTCCTGACTTTC. It yields the protein CASSQDLPSSGANVLTF.

A few counts support this clone. The chain uses TRBV7-9 and TRBJ1-2; the D is unclear. V was cut by 0 bases and J by 3 bases, with 11 bases left in between. CDR1 and CDR2 (germline): SEHNR, FQNEAQ (reference sequence). This CDR3 spans 15 amino acids. In DNA form, the CDR3 reads TGTGCCAGCAGCTTAGCGGCAGGAGCGGACTATGGCTACACCTTC. Protein product: CASSLAAGADYGYTF.

This clone has a handful of counts. The chain recombines TRBV7-8 with TRBJ1-2; weak D call: TRBD1 (5 bases). Between the trimmed V and J ends, which lost 5 bases and 4 bases, there was a span of 20 bases. The germline gives CDR1 SGHVS, CDR2 FQNEAQ. The CDR3 has 16 amino acids. CDR3 sequence: CASSHTPTGGSYGYTF. DNA for the CDR3: TGTGCCAGCAGCCACACTCCAACGGGGGGGTCCTATGGCTACACCTTC.

This chain links TRBV3-1 (or the pseudogene TRBV3-2) with TRBJ2-6; TRBD1 matches at 8 bases. V was pared by 3 bases and J by 0 bases, with 10 bases of the junction left unmatched. The CDR3 contains 19 residues. Looked up from germline, CDR1 is LGHDT and CDR2 is YNNKEL (reference sequence). The CDR3 spells CASSQPGTGPLSGANVLTF. CDR3 DNA sequence: TGTGCCAGCAGCCAGCCCGGGACAGGACCCCTCTCTGGGGCCAACGTCCTGACTTTC.

This chain joins TRBV7-9 and TRBJ1-1, with unresolved D. Per germline, CDR1 SEHNR and CDR2 FQNEAQ (reference sequence). V was pared by 5 bases and J by 3 bases, with 13 bases between. The CDR3 has 14 amino acids. The CDR3 DNA follows: TGTGCCAGCAGCCCCTATATTGTTGACACTGAAGCTTTCTTT. Its translation: CASSPYIVDTEAFF. The entire variable domain, with the rest obtained from reference TRBV7-9 and TRBJ1-1, is as follows: DTGVSQNPRHKITKRGQNVTFRCDPISEHNRLYWYRQTLGQGPEFLTYFQNEAQLEKSRLLSDRFSAERPKGSFSTLEIQRTEQGDSAMYLCASSPYIVDTEAFFGQGTRLTVV.

The gene calls are TRBV6-5 and TRBJ2-7; TRBD2 matches 11 bases. Germline-derived CDR1 and CDR2 are MNHEY and SVGAGI. CDR3 size: 13 residues. The trim removed 6 bases at V and 6 bases at J, leaving 4 bases unmatched. This CDR3 is CASSFGLAGEQYF. Written as DNA, the CDR3 is TGTGCCAGCAGCTTCGGACTAGCGGGCGAGCAGTACTTC.

The chain employs TRBV9 and TRBJ2-7; unclear D gene. There are 14 residues in the CDR3. CDR1 and CDR2 (germline): SGDLS, YYNGEE. Deletions cut 3 bases from V and 7 bases from J, with 17 bases between. The CDR3 DNA is TGTGCCAGCAGCGGGGTAGCCCCGTTCATGGAGCAGTACTTC. This encodes CASSGVAPFMEQYF.

The chain recombines TRBV7-2 with TRBJ1-2; TRBD1 might be the D (6 bases). The CDR3 is made up of 14 amino acids. V was clipped by 5 bases and J by 4 bases, with 14 bases between them. Germline-derived CDR1 and CDR2 are SGHTA and FQGNSA. The CDR3 bases are TGTGCCAGCAGCCAAGGGGGGGGAATCTATGGCTACACCTTC. Translating gives CASSQGGGIYGYTF.